This T cell receptor (beta chain) was identified during a study of T cell responses to AZD1222 COVID-19 vaccine. Study-wide context: The analysis combined second doses at about 4 or about 12 weeks. The study's findings and limits: In all cases, repertoires were sampled only after the peak T cell response. Regions 160-218 and 743-854 held dominance among vaccine-associated CD4 TCRs, which spanned spike.

The germline gives CDR1 MDHEN, CDR2 SYDVKM. CDR3 size: 15 residues. The junction had 15 bases not matched to a gene; V was cut back by 6 bases and J by 8 bases. On this clone: Its matching antigen is unknown.

Profiling relied on immunoSEQ multiplex PCR, and the TCRdb table lists in-frame clones only, not all of them. Among roughly 120,000 clones listed, around 89% were seen once. Material: peripheral blood, obtained on day 0 of AZD1222 vaccination. The gene calls are TRBV28 and TRBJ1-2, with 7 positions matching TRBD1. This TCR derives from an adult in good health. CDR3 DNA sequence: TGTGCCAGCAGCTATATCGACAGGGCGGGTGACGGCTACACCTTC. Its translation: CASSYIDRAGDGYTF.